The subject of this entry is one TCR beta chain. Its antigen is unknown. This specimen belongs to a study of blood T cells in healthy people across ages. The study, taken as a whole, reports: The long-lived group displayed more naive CD4+ cells, plus higher diversity, than the aged donors did. A roughly linear fall in TCR beta diversity per million T cells was seen with increasing age.

A second PCR, run for roughly 7 to 11 cycles, used a sample-barcoded 5' primer plus a J-beta primer mix. TCRdb used MiXCR to reprocess the 5' RACE reads, holding one entry per CDR3 protein. The data hold around 700,000 distinct CDR3 sequences, with approximately 25% observed a single time. This sample was also put to use in a study of T cells of mothers and their children. This second study says: Per 15 ul, 1.5 ug of RNA was used, with all extracted RNA going into cDNA synthesis. A primer called M1S, used in the second PCR, added sample barcodes and 2-4 random nucleotides.

This receptor was taken from a boy under 18 in good health. Sequencing used blood.

CDR3 in DNA: TGTGCCCTCCTAGGGTCAGCGGGGGACAATGAGCAGTTCTTC. This translates into CALLGSAGDNEQFF. The gene calls are TRBV7-9 and TRBJ2-5; 8 nucleotides match TRBD2. The end of the DNA fits TRBJ2-1 better, so the J call may be wrong. The CDR3 runs to 14 residues. Germline V gene sequence: CDR1 SEHNR, CDR2 FQNEAQ (reference sequence).